This section outlines one T cell receptor (beta chain) sequence together with its context. Its target is not known. All the people who gave samples were healthy bone marrow donors. Germline loops: CDR1 SGHNT, CDR2 YENEEA. V dropped 6 bases and J dropped 0 bases, with 16 bases sitting between them. CDR3 length: 16 amino acids. This entry is derived from a study of cytomegalovirus exposure and HLA in healthy donors. 13 Jbeta primers and 60 Vbeta primers were used for the PCR. Here immunoSEQ multiplex PCR was the method, and the copy in TCRdb shows in-frame clones only, minus some. Of under 70,000 clones listed, approximately 67% were seen once; the top ten hold just over 2%. Study-level findings and limits: On later analysis, the bulk of CMV-associated TCR beta chains appeared to be HLA-restricted. Prediction of most subjects' HLA-A and HLA-B alleles by TCR beta sequences was reportedly accurate.

The sequencing sample was made of PBMCs. V and J are TRBV11-3 and TRBJ2-3; possible D gene TRBD2, 6 bases. The TCR comes from a woman in her twenties or thirties in good health and CMV-seronegative. The DNA for the CDR3 is TGTGCCAGCAGTTCCCGTTGGGGACTTAGCACAGATACGCAGTATTTT. As protein: CASSSRWGLSTDTQYF.